Shown below are 22 T cell receptor beta chains from a single sample sequenced in a study of blood T cell repertoires in COVID-19. Libraries were prepared by immunoSEQ multiplex PCR; TCRdb keeps only in-frame clonotypes and omits some of them. Counted here are approximately 88,000 clones, 80% occurring once; the ten biggest clones make up around 9%. Sequencing used peripheral blood. These receptors were taken from a man aged 50 to 60 who had recovered from COVID-19.

The gene calls are TRBV27 and TRBJ1-6; a weak D match, TRBD1 (5 bases). Trimming took 5 bases from V and 0 from J, leaving 17 bases between them. The length of the CDR3 is 18 residues. The germline gives CDR1 MNHEY, CDR2 SMNVEV (reference sequence). The CDR3 protein is CASSTTPGRSSYNSPLHF. CDR3 nucleotide sequence: TGTGCCAGCAGTACCACCCCAGGGCGAAGCTCCTATAATTCACCCCTCCACTTT.

This clone has just a few counts. The gene calls are TRBV7-8 and TRBJ1-5, with D uncertain. Germline CDR1 reads SGHVS; CDR2 reads FQNEAQ. Trimming cost V 1 base and J 0 bases, with 7 bases left between them. The CDR3 spans 15 residues. This CDR3 is CASSLGHISNQPQHF. The DNA of the CDR3 is TGTGCCAGCAGCTTAGGGCACATTAGCAATCAGCCCCAGCATTTT.

The rearrangement joins TRBV4-2 to TRBJ2-7; the D gene is possibly TRBD1 (6 bases). This CDR3 region has 15 residues. Germline-derived CDR1 and CDR2 are LGHNA and YNFKEQ. The ends were cut back, 0 bases at V and 1 base at J, with 10 bases in the middle. This CDR3 is CASSQDGQGSYEQYF. The CDR3 DNA reads TGTGCCAGCAGCCAAGATGGGCAGGGGTCCTACGAGCAGTACTTC.

V is TRBV10-1 and J is TRBJ1-4; 7 nucleotides match TRBD1. CDR1 is WNHNN and CDR2 is SYGVQD in the germline V gene (reference sequence). V was pared by 5 bases and J by 5 bases, with 5 bases of the junction left unmatched. The CDR3 is 14 residues long. CDR3 residues: CASSRTGENEKLFF. The CDR3 DNA sequence: TGCGCCAGCAGTCGAACAGGGGAAAATGAAAAACTGTTTTTT.

J is TRBJ2-5 and V is TRBV10-3; TRBD1 is a possible D gene (5 bases). Trimming cost V 0 bases and J 2 bases, with 13 bases left between them. This CDR3 region has 16 residues. Looked up from germline, CDR1 is ENHRY and CDR2 is SYGVKD. The CDR3 protein is CAISESVGAGQETQYF. CDR3 in DNA: TGTGCCATCAGTGAGTCGGTTGGGGCAGGGCAAGAGACCCAGTACTTC.

This clone was seen ten or more times. This chain uses TRBV2 with TRBJ1-5; D may be TRBD1 (5 bases). Germline V gene sequence: CDR1 SNHLY, CDR2 FYNNEI. The germline V and J ends were trimmed by 7 bases and 0 bases, with 10 bases remaining between them. The CDR3 has 14 amino acids. In DNA, the CDR3 is TGTGCCAGCATCGACAGTTATAGCAATCAGCCCCAGCATTTT. Protein product: CASIDSYSNQPQHF.

This clone was seen once. The chain joins TRBV2 to TRBJ2-1, with D perhaps TRBD1 (6 bases). The CDR3 is 14 amino acids. The V gene lost 4 bases and the J gene lost 2 bases, with 9 bases spanning the gap. The germline V gene has CDR1 SNHLY and CDR2 FYNNEI. The CDR3 sequence is CASSGTAPYNEQFF. Here the CDR3 DNA reads TGTGCCAGCAGTGGGACAGCCCCCTACAATGAGCAGTTCTTC.

This clone was seen just once. J is TRBJ2-5 and V is TRBV7-9, with D unclear. CDR1 and CDR2 (germline): SEHNR, FQNEAQ (reference sequence). Trimming removed 1 base at V and 2 bases at J, with 11 bases between. CDR3 length: 15 residues. The CDR3 region is CASSLEAGKQETQYF. The CDR3 DNA reads TGTGCCAGCAGCTTAGAGGCAGGAAAACAAGAGACCCAGTACTTC. The variable domain in full, with the rest retrieved from reference TRBV7-9 and TRBJ2-5, is DTGVSQNPRHKITKRGQNVTFRCDPISEHNRLYWYRQTLGQGPEFLTYFQNEAQLEKSRLLSDRFSAERPKGSFSTLEIQRTEQGDSAMYLCASSLEAGKQETQYFGPGTRLLVL.

The rearrangement joins TRBV5-1 to TRBJ1-4, with D perhaps TRBD1 (5 bases). In germline, CDR1 is SGHRS, CDR2 YFSETQ. Trimming pared 0 bases from V and 2 bases from J, leaving 17 bases between. CDR3 length equals 18 residues. The CDR3 DNA reads TGCGCCAGCAGCTTGGTCCCGAACCAGGGTGGGACTAATGAAAAACTGTTTTTT. The encoded protein is CASSLVPNQGGTNEKLFF.

The V and J genes are TRBV7-6 and TRBJ2-6; the D gene is possibly TRBD1 (5 bases). CDR1 SGHVS and CDR2 FNYEAQ come from the germline V gene. This CDR3 is 15 amino acids long. The germline V and J ends were trimmed by 3 bases and 1 base, with 7 bases remaining between them. CDR3 in DNA: TGTGCCAGCAGCTTTGGGGCGTCTGGGGCCAACGTCCTGACTTTC. This sequence encodes CASSFGASGANVLTF.

V and J are TRBV11-2 and TRBJ1-5, with D unclear. V was shortened by 5 bases and J by 3 bases, with 17 bases between the two germline ends. The CDR3 has 16 amino acids. Germline CDR1 is SGHAT and CDR2 is FQNNGV. This CDR3 is CASSGGGGGPNQPQHF. CDR3 nucleotides: TGTGCCAGCAGCGGCGGCGGCGGTGGTCCCAATCAGCCCCAGCATTTT.

This clone appeared once. The V and J genes are TRBV7-8 and TRBJ2-1; no reliable D call. Between the trimmed V and J ends, which lost 0 bases and 5 bases, there was a span of 8 bases. The CDR3 spans 14 residues. CDR1 SGHVS and CDR2 FQNEAQ come from the germline V gene. CDR3 sequence (DNA): TGTGCCAGCAGCTTAGCGCCCCAGAACAATGAGCAGTTCTTC. The encoded protein is CASSLAPQNNEQFF.

This clone was counted once. The chain links TRBV18 to TRBJ1-2; 9 bases agree with TRBD1. The CDR3 covers 15 residues. Losses at the gene ends were 3 bases for V and 6 bases for J; bases not matched to a gene: 8. CDR1 and CDR2 (germline): KGHSH, LQKENI. CDR3 sequence (DNA): TGTGCCAGCTCACCGATCGGACAGGGGCAGAATGGCTACACCTTC. Protein product: CASSPIGQGQNGYTF.

This rearrangement joins TRBV5-4 to TRBJ2-6; D call uncertain. Deletions cut 1 base from V and 0 bases from J, with 14 bases between. The CDR3 spans 18 residues. Germline V gene lookup returns CDR1 SGHNT and CDR2 YYREEE (reference sequence). CDR3 sequence reads: CASSLYVALGSGANVLTF. DNA for the CDR3: TGTGCCAGCAGCTTGTACGTAGCCTTAGGCTCTGGGGCCAACGTCCTGACTTTC.

The J gene is TRBJ2-7, the V gene TRBV5-8; possible D gene TRBD2, 5 bases. Germline CDR1 SGHTS, CDR2 YDEGEE. CDR3 length: 11 residues. The V and J ends lost 4 bases and 3 bases respectively, with 5 bases between them. In DNA, the CDR3 is TGTGCCAGCAGCCGGGGCTACGAGCAGTACTTC. This translates into CASSRGYEQYF.

The chain joins TRBV3-1 (or the pseudogene TRBV3-2) to TRBJ2-3; tentative D call: TRBD1 (6 bases). Germline loops: CDR1 LGHDT, CDR2 YNNKEL (reference sequence). Trimming removed 4 bases at V and 7 bases at J, with 12 bases between. CDR3 size: 13 residues. Here the CDR3 reads CASSPQGGYTQYF. CDR3 sequence (DNA): TGTGCCAGCAGCCCACAGGGCGGGTATACGCAGTATTTT.

This rearrangement joins TRBV3-1 (or the pseudogene TRBV3-2) to TRBJ2-7; 11 nucleotides agree with TRBD2. Germline CDR1 reads LGHDT; CDR2 reads YNNKEL (reference sequence). V shed 6 bases and J 2 bases; nucleotides not matched to a gene: 9. The CDR3 length is 16 residues. CDR3 region: CASSPPRSGGAYEQYF. CDR3 nucleotides: TGTGCCAGCAGTCCTCCACGTAGCGGGGGGGCCTACGAGCAGTACTTC.

The CDR3 sequence is CASSQSPRGRWRETQYF. The CDR3 region has the DNA TGCGCCAGCAGTCAAAGCCCCAGGGGGCGCTGGAGAGAGACCCAGTACTTC. The chain joins TRBV23-1 to TRBJ2-5, with 8 bases matching TRBD1. TRBV23-1 is sorted into the ORF group, with uncertain function. The CDR3 spans 17 residues. V trimming: 2 bases; J trimming: 4 bases; junction bases outside the gene matches: 12.

This clone was seen just once. CDR3 loop: CAWRAQGALGANVLTF. Written as DNA, the CDR3 is TGTGCCTGGAGGGCGCAGGGGGCCCTTGGGGCCAACGTCCTGACTTTC. The V gene is TRBV30, the J gene TRBJ2-6; 8 bases agree with TRBD1. The CDR3 extends over 16 amino acids. CDR1 is GTSNPN and CDR2 is SVGIG in the germline V gene (reference sequence). The J segment lost 3 bases and the V segment lost 3 bases, leaving 7 bases of the junction unmatched.

This clone was seen only a few times. The V and J genes are TRBV7-3 and TRBJ2-7; 9 bases are shared with TRBD1. V trimming: 4 bases; J trimming: 5 bases; junction bases outside the gene matches: 3. The length of the CDR3 is 13 residues. From germline, CDR1 is SGHTA and CDR2 FQGTGA. The CDR3 protein is CASSSRQGDEQYF. In nucleotides, the CDR3 is TGTGCCAGCAGCTCACGACAGGGGGACGAGCAGTACTTC.

The V call is TRBV11-1, the J call TRBJ2-7; 8 bases line up with TRBD2. J lost 0 bases, V lost 5 bases, and 6 bases had no gene match. The CDR3 length is 15 residues. Germline values: CDR1 SGHAT, CDR2 FQDESV (reference sequence). The CDR3 here is CASSPGGGFSYEQYF. CDR3 sequence (DNA): TGTGCCAGCAGCCCCGGGGGGGGGTTCTCCTACGAGCAGTACTTC.

CDR3 protein: CASSVVLAGNIRELFF. The CDR3 nucleotides read TGTGCCAGCAGCGTGGTGCTAGCGGGAAATATCCGGGAGCTGTTTTTT. This chain joins TRBV7-9 and TRBJ2-2, with 9 bases lining up with TRBD2. Germline lookup yields CDR1 SEHNR and CDR2 FQNEAQ (reference sequence). V dropped 5 bases and J dropped 9; count of bases not matched to a gene: 13. The length of the CDR3 is 16 residues.